Presented here are 6 T cell receptor beta chains from one specimen sequenced in a study of Graves' ophthalmopathy and Graves' hyperthyroidism. Amplifying from RNA transcripts, the study obtained TCR beta CDR3 regions. After a first-round RT-PCR with HTBI primers, a second-round multiplex PCR was run. TCRdb independently ran MiXCR on the multiplex PCR reads; one entry per CDR3 protein. Found here are about 480,000 distinct CDR3 sequences, approximately 15% of them singletons; the top ten hold 9.8%. Source material: blood. The receptors shown here come from a woman aged 30 to 39 with Graves' ophthalmopathy.

This clonotype has a handful of counts. The J gene is TRBJ1-1, the V gene TRBV4-1; possibly TRBD1 for D (5 bases). The germline V and J ends were trimmed by 1 base and 2 bases, with 8 bases remaining between them. Germline values: CDR1 MGHRA, CDR2 YSYEKL. There are 14 residues in the CDR3. CDR3 residues: CASSQVRGNTEAFF. For the CDR3, the DNA is TGCGCCAGCAGCCAAGTGAGGGGAAACACTGAAGCTTTCTTT.

This clonotype showed up many times. J is TRBJ1-1 and V is TRBV2; D possibly corresponds to TRBD1 (5 bases). V was trimmed by 5 bases and J by 7 bases, leaving 11 bases between them. The CDR3 length is 12 residues. Germline CDR1 is SNHLY and CDR2 is FYNNEI. Here the CDR3 reads CASSLRGVEAFF. The CDR3 nucleotides are TGTGCCAGCAGTCTGCGGGGGGTTGAAGCTTTCTTT.

This clonotype occurred a few times. This chain connects TRBV7-8 to TRBJ1-1, with TRBD1 as a possible D gene (5 bases). The CDR3 sequence is 14 residues long. Germline CDR1 reads SGHVS; CDR2 reads FQNEAQ. V shed 6 bases and J shed 3 bases, with 14 bases lying between them. The CDR3 sequence: CASRYGTVDTEAFF. DNA for the CDR3: TGTGCCAGCAGGTACGGGACCGTGGACACTGAAGCTTTCTTT.

J is TRBJ2-6 and V is TRBV12-3 or TRBV12-4, with D possibly TRBD1 on 5 matching bases. Trimming took off 3 bases at V and 3 bases at J, with 9 bases between the two ends. There are 15 residues in the CDR3. In nucleotides, the CDR3 is TGTGCCAGCAGTTTCATGGGGCATGGGGCCAACGTCCTGACTTTC. Translation gives CASSFMGHGANVLTF.

The table lists this clonotype with many counts. The chain recombines TRBV27 with TRBJ1-2, with 7 positions matching TRBD1. Germline trimming cut 4 bases from V and 2 bases from J; bases unmatched to any gene: 13. The CDR3 has 17 residues. The germline V gene encodes CDR1 MNHEY and CDR2 SMNVEV (reference sequence). The CDR3 region has the DNA TGTGCCAGCAGTTCAGGGGGAACAGTAGGATTCAACTATGGCTACACCTTC. Its protein is CASSSGGTVGFNYGYTF.

This clonotype was found many times. V is TRBV20-1 and J is TRBJ1-6, with TRBD1 matching over 7 bases. With V trimmed by 3 bases and J by 10 bases, 6 bases remained unmatched. Germline values: CDR1 DFQATT, CDR2 SNEGSKA (reference sequence). The CDR3 runs 13 residues. The CDR3 is CSARVTGDSPLHF. The CDR3 bases are TGCAGTGCTAGGGTAACAGGGGACTCACCCCTCCACTTT.